These 9 T cell receptor beta chains were all obtained from the same sample, sequenced in a study of identical twins. TCRdb called the 5' RACE reads again in MiXCR, with one record for every CDR3 protein. The data show roughly 1,500,000 distinct CDR3 sequences, with more than 30% seen just once and approximately 0.29% held by the top ten. Input material: cord blood. These receptors originate from a newborn girl in good health.

This chain links TRBV10-2 with TRBJ2-3; 12 bases align to TRBD2. Germline V gene lookup returns CDR1 WSHSY and CDR2 SAAADI. The CDR3 is 17 amino acids. The ends lost 2 bases at V and 3 bases at J; junction bases unmatched: 6. The CDR3 bases are TGCGCCAGCAGTGAGACACTAGCGGGGGGCTTGACAGATACGCAGTATTTT. Encoded protein: CASSETLAGGLTDTQYF.

The chain links TRBV6-5 to TRBJ1-5; possible D gene TRBD1, 6 bases. V was pared by 6 bases and J by 5 bases, with 14 bases between. The CDR3 spans 14 residues. Germline assignment: CDR1 MNHEY and CDR2 SVGAGI. In DNA, the CDR3 is TGTGCCAGCAGACGTCGACAGGCCCATCAGCCCCAGCATTTT. Its translation is CASRRRQAHQPQHF.

This chain connects TRBV5-1 to TRBJ2-3; 10 bases are a match to TRBD1. The CDR3 loop spans 16 amino acids. Germline V gives CDR1 SGHRS, CDR2 YFSETQ. Losses at the gene ends were 7 bases for V and 0 bases for J; bases not matched to a gene: 8. The CDR3 DNA sequence: TGCGCCAGCGGTGGGACAGGGGAGAGGAGCACAGATACGCAGTATTTT. This encodes CASGGTGERSTDTQYF.

Details on this clonotype: This may be a read error: a much more frequent sequence differs by one nucleotide. This rearrangement joins TRBV5-6 to TRBJ2-7; maybe TRBD1 (5 bases). The CDR3 covers 14 residues. CDR1 is SGHDT, CDR2 YYEEEE, per germline. CDR3 region: CVSSFQGGDYEQYF. CDR3 sequence (DNA): TGTGTCAGCAGCTTTCAGGGCGGAGACTACGAGCAGTACTTC.

The chain combines TRBV19 with TRBJ2-1, with D possibly matching TRBD2 (6 bases). This CDR3 is built from 16 residues. Between the trimmed V and J ends, which lost 5 bases and 8 bases, there was a span of 22 bases. The germline CDR1 and CDR2 sequences are LNHDA and SQIVND (reference sequence). The CDR3: CASSFNRWPGEDEQFF. Here the CDR3 DNA reads TGTGCCAGTAGTTTCAATCGCTGGCCGGGAGAGGATGAGCAGTTCTTC.

V is TRBV3-1 and J is TRBJ1-6; 7 bases fit TRBD1. V shed 3 bases and J 4 bases; nucleotides not matched to a gene: 6. Germline V gene lookup returns CDR1 LGHDT and CDR2 YNNKEL (reference sequence). CDR3 length equals 16 residues. CDR3 loop: CASSQEGQIYNSPLHF. The CDR3 DNA is TGTGCCAGCAGCCAGGAGGGACAGATTTATAATTCACCCCTCCACTTT.

This clonotype was detected a few times. V usage is TRBV3-1 and J usage is TRBJ2-7; D remains unclear. Trimming took off 3 bases at V and 0 bases at J, with 9 bases between the two ends. CDR3 length: 14 amino acids. The germline V gene encodes CDR1 LGHDT and CDR2 YNNKEL (reference sequence). The CDR3 loop is CASSHSTASYEQYF. CDR3 sequence (DNA): TGTGCCAGCAGCCACAGTACAGCCTCCTACGAGCAGTACTTC.

The J gene is TRBJ1-1, the V gene TRBV20-1; the D is unclear. The germline gives CDR1 DFQATT, CDR2 SNEGSKA (reference sequence). This CDR3 is built from 11 residues. The V gene lost 0 bases and the J gene lost 6 bases, with 5 bases spanning the gap. CDR3 sequence (DNA): TGCAGTGCTAGAGATCATGCTGAAGCTTTCTTT. It codes for CSARDHAEAFF.

This clonotype was recorded a few times. CDR3 protein: CASSENSHPETQYF. In DNA form, the CDR3 reads TGTGCCAGCAGTGAGAATAGCCACCCAGAGACCCAGTACTTC. The chain recombines TRBV2 with TRBJ2-5, with D uncertain. V lost 3 bases to trimming and J lost 4 bases, with 12 bases between them. The germline V gene has CDR1 SNHLY and CDR2 FYNNEI. The CDR3 runs to 14 residues.